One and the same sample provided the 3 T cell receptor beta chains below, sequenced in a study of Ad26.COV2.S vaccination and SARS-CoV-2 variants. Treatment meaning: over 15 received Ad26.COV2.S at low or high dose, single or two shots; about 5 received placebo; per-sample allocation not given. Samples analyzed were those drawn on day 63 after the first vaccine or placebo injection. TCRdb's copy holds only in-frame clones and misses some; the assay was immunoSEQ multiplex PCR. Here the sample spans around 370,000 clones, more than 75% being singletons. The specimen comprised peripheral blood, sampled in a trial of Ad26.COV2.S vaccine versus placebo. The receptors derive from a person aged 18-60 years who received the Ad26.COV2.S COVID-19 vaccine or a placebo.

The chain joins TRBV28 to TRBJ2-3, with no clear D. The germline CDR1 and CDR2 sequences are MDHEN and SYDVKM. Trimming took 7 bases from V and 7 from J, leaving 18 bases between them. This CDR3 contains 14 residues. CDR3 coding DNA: TGTGCCAGCACCGTTGGTACTCATCAAAATACGCAGTATTTT. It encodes CASTVGTHQNTQYF.

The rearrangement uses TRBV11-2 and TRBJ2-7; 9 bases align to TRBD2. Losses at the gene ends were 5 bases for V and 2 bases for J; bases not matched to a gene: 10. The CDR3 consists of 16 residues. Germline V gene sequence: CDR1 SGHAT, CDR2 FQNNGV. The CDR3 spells CASSPIVREGTYEQYF. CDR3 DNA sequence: TGTGCCAGCAGCCCCATCGTGCGGGAGGGTACCTACGAGCAGTACTTC.

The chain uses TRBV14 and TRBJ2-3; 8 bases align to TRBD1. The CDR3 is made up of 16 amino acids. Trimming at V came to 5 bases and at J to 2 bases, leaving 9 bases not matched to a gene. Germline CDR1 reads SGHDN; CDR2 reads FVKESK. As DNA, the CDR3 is TGTGCCAGCAGCAAATACCGGGACAGGACCACAGATACGCAGTATTTT. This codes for CASSKYRDRTTDTQYF.